The TCR beta chain under discussion was sequenced for a study of CD8+ T cells in alopecia areata. Treatment given: oral pan-JAK inhibitor, 5-10 mg twice daily. cDNA reverse transcribed from extracted RNA served as the sequencing template. The repertoire was sequenced with immunoSEQ multiplex PCR; TCRdb's copy has only in-frame clones and lacks some. The sample shows some 210,000 clones, roughly three fifths of them seen only once. This clone has a handful of counts. There are 13 residues in the CDR3. Trimming cost V 6 bases and J 9 bases, with 15 bases left between them. Looked up from germline, CDR1 is SQVTM and CDR2 is ANQGSEA.

The sample consisted of CD4+ T cells sorted from blood, taken at week 44, from a patient treated with tofacitinib. This chain connects TRBV29-1 to TRBJ2-6; TRBD1 might be the D (6 bases). The receptor's source is a human donor with alopecia areata. DNA of the CDR3: TGCAGCGTGGCCCAAACAGGGAACAACGTCCTGACTTTC. The encoded protein is CSVAQTGNNVLTF.